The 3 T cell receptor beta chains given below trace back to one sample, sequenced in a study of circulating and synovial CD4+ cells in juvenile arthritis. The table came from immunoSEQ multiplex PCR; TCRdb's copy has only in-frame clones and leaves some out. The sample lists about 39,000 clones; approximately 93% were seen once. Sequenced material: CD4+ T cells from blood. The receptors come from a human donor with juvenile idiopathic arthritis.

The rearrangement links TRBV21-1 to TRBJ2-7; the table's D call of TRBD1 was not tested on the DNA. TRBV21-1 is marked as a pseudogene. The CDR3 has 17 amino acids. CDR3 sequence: CASSASPRDRGFDEQYF. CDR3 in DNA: TGTGCCAGCAGCGCAAGCCCCCGGGACAGAGGGTTCGACGAGCAGTACTTC.

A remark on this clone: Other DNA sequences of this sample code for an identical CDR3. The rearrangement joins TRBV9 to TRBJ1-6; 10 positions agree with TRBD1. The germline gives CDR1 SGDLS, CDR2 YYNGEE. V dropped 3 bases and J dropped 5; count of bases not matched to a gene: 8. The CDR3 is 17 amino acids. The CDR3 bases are TGTGCCAGCAGCGCATCCAGGACAGGGGGGCATAATTCACCCCTCCACTTT. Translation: CASSASRTGGHNSPLHF.

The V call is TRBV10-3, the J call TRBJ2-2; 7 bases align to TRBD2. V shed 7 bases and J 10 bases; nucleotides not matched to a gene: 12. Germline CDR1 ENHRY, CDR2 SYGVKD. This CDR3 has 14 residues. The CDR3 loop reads CAINHRASGTELFF. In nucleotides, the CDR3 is TGTGCCATCAATCATCGGGCTAGCGGTACGGAGCTGTTTTTT.